The text below deals with one T cell receptor (beta chain). The data were taken from a study of regulatory T cells in long-lasting Graves disease. Construction of TCR beta libraries relied on iRepertoire HTBI primers and on Arm-PCR targeting CDR3 regions. TCRdb re-analysed the multiplex PCR reads in MiXCR, keeping a single row per CDR3 protein. The sample holds about 420,000 distinct CDR3 sequences, about a sixth seen once. Time point given: newly diagnosed GD, antithyroid drugs for less than 3 months. Scientists built the TCR library using RNA that was extracted from PBMCs. The sample was also linked to a second study, of T cells in Graves' hyperthyroidism and ophthalmopathy.

This clonotype was obtained from a woman younger than 30 with Graves disease. Sequencing was performed on peripheral blood mononuclear cells (PBMCs), taken at new diagnosis, from a patient treated with antithyroid drugs.

DNA of the CDR3: TGCGCCAGCAGCCAGGTAGCCGGGACAGCATCCTTTTTTAACTATGGCTACACCTTC. Its translation is CASSQVAGTASFFNYGYTF. V gene TRBV4-1 combines with J gene TRBJ1-2; 7 bases line up with TRBD1. The CDR3 covers 19 residues. Germline V gene lookup returns CDR1 MGHRA and CDR2 YSYEKL. The V segment lost 3 bases and the J segment 1 base; nucleotides outside the gene matches: 17.